The following is a T cell receptor (beta chain) sequence with its context. Its cognate antigen is unknown. Within the ViraFEST assay, antigen-specific CD4+ T cells underwent expansion with viral peptide pools prior to sequencing. Scientists isolated CD4+ T cells after an approximately 10-day culture period ended. Method: immunoSEQ multiplex PCR; TCRdb's copy keeps in-frame clones and lacks some. This sample carries about 79,000 clones, roughly 72% of them seen once, and the ten largest clones take roughly 1.9%. This record belongs to a study of vaccination effects on CD4 cells after COVID-19. Germline CDR1 reads MNHEY; CDR2 reads SMNVEV (reference sequence). J lost 5 bases, V lost 3 bases, and 6 bases had no gene match. The CDR3 is 15 amino acids.

The chain has TRBV27 and TRBJ2-1, with 8 bases that match TRBD1. This TCR was sampled from a human donor who received a COVID-19 vaccine. The sequenced sample was CD4+ T cells from PBMCs cultured with HCoV-229E spike peptides, obtained before COVID-19 vaccination. CDR3 sequence: CASSFPGTGNNEQFF. The CDR3, as DNA: TGTGCCAGCAGTTTCCCCGGGACAGGTAACAATGAGCAGTTCTTC.